One sample yielded the 9 T cell receptor beta chains listed below, sequenced in a study of patients and donors after allogeneic stem cell transplantation. MiXCR, applied by TCRdb to the RT-PCR reads, yields one record per CDR3 protein. The sample records approximately 430,000 distinct CDR3 sequences, 16% being singletons. Specimen: blood, either unsorted or a sorted T cell fraction (not recorded which). Receptors were obtained from a human donor who was either an allogeneic HSCT recipient or a stem cell or donor lymphocyte infusion donor (not recorded which). It is not recorded whose cells these are; they may come from a transplant donor.

This clonotype was seen ten or more times. V and J are TRBV5-6 and TRBJ2-2; the match to TRBD1 covers 8 bases. Trimming cost V 2 bases and J 3 bases; bases outside gene matches: 0. Per germline, CDR1 SGHDT and CDR2 YYEEEE. The CDR3 runs 14 residues. CDR3 protein: CASSLQGDTGELFF. CDR3 in DNA: TGTGCCAGCAGCTTACAGGGGGACACCGGGGAGCTGTTTTTT.

This clonotype was observed a handful of times. A read error may account for a junction end that differs from germline. The rearrangement uses TRBV7-9 and TRBJ2-7; 7 positions agree with TRBD2. The CDR3 spans 13 residues. In germline, CDR1 is SEHNR, CDR2 FQNEAQ (reference sequence). The CDR3 DNA follows: TGTGCCAGCCCGGGGCCGGGAGGCTACGAGCAGTACTTT. It encodes CASPGPGGYEQYF.

The rearrangement joins TRBV12-3 or TRBV12-4 to TRBJ2-7; D is uncertain. Deletions cut 0 bases from V and 7 bases from J, with 10 bases between. The CDR3 is made up of 13 amino acids. The CDR3 bases are TGTGCCAGCAGTTTAGCGAAGCCCTGGGAGCAGTACTTC. This encodes CASSLAKPWEQYF.

This clonotype has just a few counts. The chain is built from TRBV24-1 and TRBJ2-1; 7 nucleotides agree with TRBD2. J lost 8 bases, V lost 2 bases, and 8 bases had no gene match. CDR3 size: 15 residues. CDR1 is KGHDR, CDR2 SFDVKD, per germline. CDR3 coding DNA: TGTGCCACCAGTGATTACGGACTTGGACTAGATGAGCAGTTCTTC. Translation gives CATSDYGLGLDEQFF.

This clonotype has ten or more counts. Its ends do not fully match the called genes, so a read error is possible. The V gene is TRBV6-1, the J gene TRBJ2-1; D uncertain. Germline V gives CDR1 MNHNS, CDR2 SASEGT. CDR3 length: 14 amino acids. The CDR3 region has the DNA TGTGCCACCAGTCGTGACCACCTCCCCGATGAGCAGTTCTTC. Translation: CATSRDHLPDEQFF.

CDR3 coding DNA: TGTGCCAGCAGCTTAGATCGTCGCGGGGCCCGATCGAACACCGGGGAGCTGTTTTTT. Amino acids: CASSLDRRGARSNTGELFF. This chain links TRBV7-8 with TRBJ2-2; a possible D gene is TRBD2 (6 bases). The CDR3 is 19 residues long. The V end lost 1 base, the J end lost 0 bases, and 18 bases lay between the germline ends. From germline, CDR1 is SGHVS and CDR2 FQNEAQ.

Only a few counts were recorded for this clonotype. This chain links TRBV7-3 with TRBJ1-6; 9 nucleotides align to TRBD1. This CDR3 comprises 15 residues. Germline CDR1 SGHTA, CDR2 FQGTGA. The trim removed 3 bases at V and 7 bases at J, leaving 4 bases unmatched. The CDR3 protein is CASSLDRGGNSPLHF. The CDR3 region has the DNA TGTGCCAGCAGCTTGGACAGGGGAGGAAATTCACCCCTCCACTTT.

The chain is built from TRBV18 and TRBJ2-7; no definite D call. This CDR3 has 14 residues. The germline V and J ends were trimmed by 6 bases and 1 base, with 13 bases remaining between them. Looked up from germline, CDR1 is KGHSH and CDR2 is LQKENI. In nucleotides, the CDR3 is TGTGCCAGCTCCCTTGGTCCGCCTTCCTACGAGCAGTACTTC. Residues: CASSLGPPSYEQYF.

This clonotype has a handful of counts. The chain uses TRBV19 and TRBJ1-6, with 7 bases that match TRBD1. Per the germline V gene, CDR1 is LNHDA and CDR2 is SQIVND (reference sequence). The length of the CDR3 is 13 residues. The ends lost 7 bases at V and 10 bases at J; junction bases unmatched: 7. The CDR3 DNA reads as TGTGCCAGTACCTCGACAGGGATCTCACCCCTCCACTTT. It encodes CASTSTGISPLHF. The variable domain in full, with the rest retrieved from reference TRBV19 and TRBJ1-6, is DGGITQSPKYLFRKEGQNVTLSCEQNLNHDAMYWYRQDPGQGLRLIYYSQIVNDFQKGDIAEGYSVSREKKESFPLTVTSAQKNPTAFYLCASTSTGISPLHFGNGTRLTVT.